This passage covers 10 T cell receptor beta chains from one sample sequenced in a study of CXCR3-negative and CXCR3-positive naive CD8 T cells. Overall study findings and caveats: Compared with CXCR3-negative naive cells, CXCR3-positive naive cells showed more hydrophobic TRB CDR3s.

Via 5' RACE with UMI labels, TRB cDNA libraries were prepared. With the 5' RACE reads reprocessed, TCRdb shows one record per CDR3 protein and no DNA. The table counts about 89,000 distinct CDR3 sequences; around 0.51% lies in the top ten. Their antigen targets remain unknown. The specimen was naive CXCR3+ CD8+ T cells from blood. Subset given: CD45RO-CCR7+CD27+CD95- naive CD8+ T cells expressing CXCR3 (TNR3+). Receptor source: a human donor in good health. Some clones in this sample may be carry-over from other donors' samples.

V is TRBV7-9 and J is TRBJ2-5; TCRdb indicates TRBD1, and absent DNA this call remains unverified. The CDR3 totals 17 residues. CDR1 and CDR2 (germline): SEHNR, FQNEAQ (reference sequence). This chain's CDR3 is CASSWGTGGEPQETQYF. Looking up the rest from reference TRBV7-9 and TRBJ2-5 gives the full variable domain: DTGVSQNPRHKITKRGQNVTFRCDPISEHNRLYWYRQTLGQGPEFLTYFQNEAQLEKSRLLSDRFSAERPKGSFSTLEIQRTEQGDSAMYLCASSWGTGGEPQETQYFGPGTRLLVL.

The J gene is TRBJ1-1, the V gene TRBV4-1; there is no DNA to check the TCRdb D call of TRBD1. This CDR3 comprises 14 residues. The germline V gene has CDR1 MGHRA and CDR2 YSYEKL. CDR3 protein: CASSQPGTGTEAFF.

The chain uses TRBV28 and TRBJ2-7; TCRdb calls TRBD1, which cannot be checked without DNA. Per germline, CDR1 MDHEN and CDR2 SYDVKM. This CDR3 contains 19 residues. CDR3: CASRHNKPGVFAFAYEQYF.

This chain links TRBV5-4 with TRBJ2-3; without DNA, the TCRdb call of TRBD2 cannot be checked. This CDR3 has 15 amino acids. The V gene's germline CDR1 is SGHNT and CDR2 YYREEE (reference sequence). CDR3 loop: CASSLVGGMADTQYF.

The rearrangement joins TRBV28 to TRBJ2-3. The CDR3 has 14 residues. Germline CDR1 and CDR2: MDHEN and SYDVKM. The CDR3 spells CASSLPRRTDTQYF.

CDR3 protein: CASSVKGWGNEQFF. V is TRBV9 and J is TRBJ2-1. The CDR3 covers 14 residues. Germline V gene data show CDR1 as SGDLS and CDR2 as YYNGEE.

J is TRBJ2-5 and V is TRBV7-9. CDR1 is SEHNR, CDR2 FQNEAQ, per germline (reference sequence). CDR3 size: 13 residues. The CDR3: CASSLGTTETQYF.

The chain recombines TRBV7-9 with TRBJ2-5. This CDR3 comprises 12 residues. CDR1 and CDR2 from the germline V gene are SEHNR and FQNEAQ (reference sequence). The CDR3 loop reads CASSPILKTQYF.

The V call is TRBV5-1, the J call TRBJ2-7; TCRdb's D call, TRBD1, is unchecked because there is no DNA. Germline values: CDR1 SGHRS, CDR2 YFSETQ. The CDR3 contains 14 residues. The chain's CDR3 is CASSLFAQGDEQYF.

The chain joins TRBV28 to TRBJ1-5; lacking DNA, the TRBD1 call made by TCRdb goes unchecked. In germline, CDR1 is MDHEN, CDR2 SYDVKM. CDR3 size: 15 residues. The CDR3 sequence: CASSFRGSSNQPQHF.